This note documents a single T cell receptor (beta chain) sequence. Its matching antigen is unknown. The sample contains more than one DNA sequence encoding this CDR3. Profiled with immunoSEQ multiplex PCR; TCRdb holds only in-frame clones, not every one. This table has 15,000 to 20,000 clones, approximately 83% appearing once. The data originate from a study of T cell clonotyping in hematopoietic cell transplantation. The study, taken as a whole, reports: Pathologically expanded recipient clonotypes increased progressively from day 30 to day 180 as diversity fell. CD4 and CD8 repertoire contributions could not be separated without sorting.

V was trimmed by 4 bases and J by 2 bases, leaving 11 bases between them. Germline V gene lookup returns CDR1 MNHEY and CDR2 SVGAGI. There are 14 residues in the CDR3. The rearrangement joins TRBV6-5 to TRBJ1-2; D unclear. The receptor's source is a woman aged 40 to 50 in good health. Some clones in this sample may be carry-over from other donors' samples. Sequenced material: peripheral blood mononuclear cells. DNA for the CDR3: TGTGCCAGCAGTTTGGAACCTTCCAACTATGGCTACACCTTC. Amino acids: CASSLEPSNYGYTF.